This entry concerns a single T cell receptor (beta chain). What antigen it recognizes has not been identified. Sequencing was performed on a NextSeq 550. The Human TCR Profiling Kit (MiLaboratory) was used to make UMI-labeled 5' RACE TRB cDNA libraries. cDNA synthesis used the entire amount of extracted RNA, and PCR amplification then used the entire amount of cDNA produced. Libraries were prepared in parallel with an identical number of PCR cycles. The study's processing was this. With a minimum of two reads required per UMI, MIGEC and MiXCR pulled out about 50,000 +/- 10,000 unique UMI-labeled TRB cDNA molecules from each library. An average of about 40,000 +/- 10,000 functional in-frame TRB CDR3 nucleotide clonotypes without stop codons was found per library. After each sample was downsampled to 5000 UMI-labeled TRB molecules, VDJtools was used to calculate diversity metrics such as normalized Shannon-Wiener and Chao1. For the central five CDR3 residues, VDJtools calculated physicochemical properties weighted by clonotype size, namely interaction energy, strength, volume and Kidera factor 4. TCRdb reprocessed the reads into one record per CDR3 protein sequence, lacking DNA. The authors' filters were not applied to this entry. This specimen's table enumerates 55,000 to 65,000 distinct CDR3 sequences. The ten biggest clones cover about 4.5% of the sample.

Each CD8+ T cell subset was flow-sorted in triplicate, with roughly 300,000 cells per subset placed directly into RLT lysis buffer. To exclude memory contaminants, naive CD8+ T cells were stringently defined as CD45RO-CCR7+CD27+CD95-. Peripheral blood mononuclear cells were isolated from buffy coats by standard density gradient centrifugation. Naive CXCR3-negative and CXCR3-positive CD8+ T cells were flow-sorted on a FACSAria III. Total RNA was extracted from sorted cells with an RNeasy Mini Kit. For CDR1 and CDR2, the germline V gene lists MDHEN and SYDVKM. Counted from cysteine to phenylalanine, this CDR3 has 12 amino acids. The protein alone is recorded here. The sample originates from a study of CXCR3-negative and CXCR3-positive naive CD8 T cells (dated by TCRdb to 2018 to 2020). Notes on the research overall: In total, around 140 million TRB reads were obtained, or roughly 1.5 +/- 0.3 million reads per library. The diversity and physicochemical repertoire analyses included about a dozen donors pooled from two independent experiments. The TRBV-TRBJ cluster analysis covered naive subsets from about 5 donors and memory cells from 3 donors. Broad study findings and their caveats: Compared with CXCR3-negative naive cells, CXCR3-positive naive cells had TRB CDR3s with higher hydrophobicity (lower Kidera factor 4), lower energy, and higher strength and volume indices. Freshly isolated PBMCs were used for most assays because CXCR3 expression partially decreased after cryopreservation. Repertoire diversity was comparably high in both naive subsets but much lower in memory CD8+ T cells. Because surface CD5, which is linked to self-reactivity in mice, was comparable between the naive subsets, TCR interaction strength was also inferred from the physicochemical properties of TRB CDR3s. Similar TRBV-TRBJ usage was shown by naive CXCR3-negative and CXCR3-positive cells from the same donor, whereas distinct patterns were shown by memory cells.

The V and J segments used are TRBV28 and TRBJ2-1. Sequencing was done on a sample of naive CXCR3- CD8+ T cells from blood. The sample's cell subset or site label, in plain terms: CD45RO-CCR7+CD27+CD95- naive CD8+ T cells lacking CXCR3 (TNR3-). This TCR was recovered from a human donor in good health. Some clones in this sample may be carry-over from other donors' samples. CDR3 loop: CASSIPRNEQFF.